Listed below are T cell receptor beta chains from one sample, sequenced in a study of T cell changes during pregnancy in multiple sclerosis. Sequenced by immunoSEQ multiplex PCR; TCRdb stores in-frame clones only, minus some. The repertoire holds 35,000 to 40,000 clones, 91% seen once, with 5% to 6.5% in the top ten. This specimen was CD8+ T cells from peripheral blood mononuclear cells, taken in the second trimester of pregnancy. Receptors originate from a female donor with multiple sclerosis, enrolled in a pregnancy study. Both conserved end residues are part of each CDR3. The D gene is left open where the match is weak. Only part of the rows carry a size: once, few, many, or a class if the clone is expanded.

J: TRBJ2-1; D: -; size: -; V: TRBV9; CDR3: CASSVVTTSSYNEQFF; DNA: TGTGCCAGCAGCGTAGTAACCACTAGCTCCTACAATGAGCAGTTCTTC
J: TRBJ1-1; D: TRBD1; size: -; V: TRBV5-5; CDR3: CASSGWTGGTEAFF; DNA: TGTGCCAGCAGCGGGTGGACAGGAGGAACTGAAGCTTTCTTT
J: TRBJ2-2; D: TRBD1; size: once; V: TRBV29-1; CDR3: CSVEASGQRTGELFF; DNA: TGCAGCGTTGAGGCCTCGGGACAGAGAACCGGGGAGCTGTTTTTT
J: TRBJ2-5; D: TRBD2; size: once; V: TRBV7-9; CDR3: CASSPTAGGQETQYF; DNA: TGTGCCAGCAGCCCAACAGCGGGGGGTCAAGAGACCCAGTACTTC
J: TRBJ1-2; D: TRBD1; size: -; V: TRBV9; CDR3: CASSTRTGFSRYGYTF; DNA: TGTGCCAGCAGCACCCGGACAGGGTTTAGTCGGTATGGCTACACCTTC
J: TRBJ2-7; D: TRBD2; size: -; V: TRBV4-1; CDR3: CASSQDRRESFYEQYF; DNA: TGCGCCAGCAGCCAAGATCGGCGGGAGAGCTTCTACGAGCAGTACTTC
J: TRBJ1-1; D: -; size: -; V: TRBV9; CDR3: CASSDSRKGAFF; DNA: TGTGCCAGCAGCGACAGCCGGAAGGGGGCTTTCTTT
J: TRBJ2-6; D: -; size: -; V: TRBV6-6; CDR3: CASSYTTGANVLTF; DNA: TGTGCCAGCAGTTACACTACTGGGGCCAACGTCCTGACTTTC
J: TRBJ1-1; D: -; size: -; V: TRBV27; CDR3: CASSSLYTEAFF; DNA: TGTGCCAGCAGCTCCCTATACACTGAAGCTTTCTTT
J: TRBJ2-7; D: TRBD1; size: -; V: TRBV7-9; CDR3: CASSLTDSGTGAFWEQYF; DNA: TGTGCCAGCAGCTTAACTGATTCCGGGACAGGGGCCTTTTGGGAGCAGTACTTC
J: TRBJ1-2; D: -; size: -; V: TRBV27; CDR3: CASALGGPLPAFF; DNA: TGTGCCAGCGCCCTGGGGGGACCACTGCCAGCCTTCTTC
J: TRBJ2-7; D: -; size: -; V: TRBV30; CDR3: CAWSVSDSYEQYF; DNA: TGTGCCTGGAGTGTTTCAGACAGCTACGAGCAGTACTTC
J: TRBJ1-1; D: -; size: -; V: TRBV9; CDR3: CASSPPNPEAFF; DNA: TGTGCCAGCTCCCCCCCTAACCCTGAAGCTTTCTTT
J: TRBJ2-5; D: TRBD1; size: -; V: TRBV9; CDR3: CASSVLGQARETQYF; DNA: TGTGCCAGCAGCGTATTGGGACAGGCTAGGGAGACCCAGTACTTC
J: TRBJ1-5; D: -; size: -; V: TRBV19; CDR3: CASSTRTAFNQPQHF; DNA: TGTGCCAGTAGTACTCGGACAGCCTTCAATCAGCCCCAGCATTTT
J: TRBJ2-3; D: -; size: once; V: TRBV4-3; CDR3: CASSRGGTDTQYF; DNA: TGCGCCAGCAGCCGGGGGGGCACAGATACGCAGTATTTT
J: TRBJ2-7; D: -; size: -; V: TRBV4-3; CDR3: CASSRHGTPGEQYF; DNA: TGCGCCAGCAGCAGACACGGGACTCCTGGCGAGCAGTACTTC
J: TRBJ2-1; D: TRBD2; size: -; V: TRBV2; CDR3: CASSGLLTSGGYDNEQFF; DNA: TGTGCCAGCAGTGGTCTGCTGACTAGCGGGGGCTATGACAATGAGCAGTTCTTC
J: TRBJ2-3; D: TRBD2; size: once; V: TRBV7-3; CDR3: CASGTSGADTQYF; DNA: TGTGCCAGCGGGACTAGCGGGGCAGATACGCAGTATTTT
J: TRBJ2-7; D: -; size: -; V: TRBV9; CDR3: CASTPGAYLTTYEQYF; DNA: TGTGCCAGCACCCCTGGAGCCTACCTTACGACCTACGAGCAGTACTTC
J: TRBJ2-5; D: -; size: -; V: TRBV7-9; CDR3: CASSQELSLETQYF; DNA: TGTGCCAGCAGCCAAGAGTTGTCGTTGGAGACCCAGTACTTC
J: TRBJ2-7; D: -; size: -; V: TRBV30; CDR3: CAWSQIHPGGEQYF; DNA: TGTGCCTGGAGCCAGATTCACCCCGGGGGCGAGCAGTACTTC
J: TRBJ1-4; D: TRBD1; size: -; V: TRBV4-3; CDR3: CASSQGDSGGEKLFF; DNA: TGCGCCAGCAGCCAGGGGGACAGCGGAGGGGAAAAACTGTTTTTT
J: TRBJ2-1; D: -; size: -; V: TRBV27; CDR3: CASTEINPLYNEQFF; DNA: TGTGCCAGCACCGAGATCAACCCCCTCTACAATGAGCAGTTCTTC
J: TRBJ2-1; D: -; size: once; V: TRBV6-5; CDR3: CASSYSGHRSYNEQFF; DNA: TGTGCCAGCAGTTACTCGGGACACCGGTCCTACAATGAGCAGTTCTTC
J: TRBJ1-2; D: -; size: -; V: TRBV19; CDR3: CASSIDVEDYGYTF; DNA: TGTGCCAGTAGTATAGATGTGGAGGACTATGGCTACACCTTC
J: TRBJ1-3; D: TRBD1; size: -; V: TRBV30; CDR3: CAWSVGGGLGNTIYF; DNA: TGTGCCTGGAGTGTCGGAGGGGGCCTTGGAAACACCATATATTTT
J: TRBJ1-3; D: -; size: -; V: TRBV7-9; CDR3: CASSFSGPGNTIYF; DNA: TGTGCCAGCAGCTTCAGCGGCCCTGGAAACACCATATATTTT
J: TRBJ2-7; D: -; size: -; V: TRBV7-8; CDR3: CASSLELAHGEQYF; DNA: TGTGCCAGCAGCTTAGAACTAGCCCACGGCGAGCAGTACTTC
J: TRBJ2-1; D: TRBD2; size: -; V: TRBV2; CDR3: CASRDPAGRSYNEQFF; DNA: TGTGCCAGCAGGGACCCAGCGGGAAGATCCTACAATGAGCAGTTCTTC
J: TRBJ1-2; D: TRBD1; size: -; V: TRBV13; CDR3: CASNKPGQGANGYTF; DNA: TGTGCCAGCAACAAACCGGGACAGGGAGCAAATGGCTACACCTTC
J: TRBJ2-7; D: TRBD2; size: -; V: TRBV6-1; CDR3: CASRGEGSNPYEQYF; DNA: TGTGCCAGCAGAGGGGAGGGGTCAAACCCTTACGAGCAGTACTTC
J: TRBJ1-5; D: -; size: -; V: TRBV25-1; CDR3: CASSEEGAVGVLVPQHF; DNA: TGTGCCAGCAGTGAGGAAGGGGCGGTGGGTGTTTTAGTTCCCCAGCATTTT
J: TRBJ2-2; D: -; size: once; V: TRBV6-4; CDR3: CASSEKDGQWGFGTGELFF; DNA: TGTGCCAGCAGCGAGAAAGACGGACAGTGGGGCTTCGGCACCGGGGAGCTGTTTTTT
J: TRBJ2-5; D: -; size: -; V: TRBV6-1; CDR3: CASREPTGLQETQYF; DNA: TGTGCCAGCCGAGAACCGACAGGATTACAAGAGACCCAGTACTTC
J: TRBJ2-2; D: TRBD2; size: -; V: TRBV27; CDR3: CASSLRLAGGPTGELFF; DNA: TGTGCCAGCAGTTTACGACTAGCGGGAGGGCCCACCGGGGAGCTGTTTTTT